Presented here are 26 T cell receptor beta chains from one specimen sequenced in a study of blood T cell repertoires in COVID-19. TCRdb's copy holds only in-frame clones and misses some; the assay was immunoSEQ multiplex PCR. The table shows over 200,000 clones, with 87% occurring only once. Sequenced: PBMCs or T cells enriched from blood (not recorded which). The receptor set was obtained from a man between 18 and 35 years old with acute COVID-19.

The rearrangement joins TRBV7-6 to TRBJ2-7; D may be TRBD2 (5 bases). The CDR3 is 15 residues long. The germline V gene has CDR1 SGHVS and CDR2 FNYEAQ. V lost 2 bases, J lost 6 bases, and 17 bases lay in between. The CDR3 loop reads CASSLYPKGSGEQYF. The CDR3 DNA reads as TGTGCCAGCAGCTTATACCCCAAAGGGAGCGGCGAGCAGTACTTC. The full variable domain, in which reference TRBV7-6 and TRBJ2-7 provide the parts outside the CDR3, is GAGVSQSPRYKVTKRGQDVALRCDPISGHVSLYWYRQALGQGPEFLTYFNYEAQQDKSGLPNDRFSAERPEGSISTLTIQRTEQRDSAMYRCASSLYPKGSGEQYFGPGTRLTVT.

The chain uses TRBV4-1 and TRBJ2-7, with TRBD2 matching over 10 bases. CDR1 MGHRA and CDR2 YSYEKL come from the germline V gene. The CDR3 runs 17 residues. The junction had 10 bases not matched to a gene; V was cut back by 1 base and J by 4 bases. The CDR3 sequence: CASSQVVRSSGSYEQYF. As DNA, the CDR3 is TGCGCCAGCAGCCAAGTCGTTCGGTCTAGCGGGAGTTACGAGCAGTACTTC.

The rearrangement uses TRBV27 and TRBJ1-1, with a possible D match to TRBD1 (5 bases). The germline gives CDR1 MNHEY, CDR2 SMNVEV (reference sequence). The CDR3 length is 14 residues. V gave up 5 bases and J gave up 4 bases, with 14 bases separating them. The CDR3 region is CASSPTERGTEAFF. The CDR3 DNA reads as TGTGCCAGCAGTCCGACAGAAAGGGGCACTGAAGCTTTCTTT.

The V call is TRBV12-3 or TRBV12-4, the J call TRBJ1-2; TRBD1 might be the D (6 bases). V lost 5 bases to trimming and J lost 8 bases, with 12 bases between them. The CDR3 spans 12 residues. The CDR3, as DNA: TGTGCCAGCAGTACAGGGTTGGCGGGCTACACCTTC. Its translation: CASSTGLAGYTF.

This clone is a singleton in its sample. The gene calls are TRBV7-3 and TRBJ2-1, with a tentative D call TRBD1 (6 bases). This CDR3 has 14 residues. The V end lost 2 bases, the J end lost 5 bases, and 10 bases lay between the germline ends. Germline-derived CDR1 and CDR2 are SGHTA and FQGTGA. CDR3 in amino acids: CASSLGQFDNEQFF. CDR3 nucleotide sequence: TGTGCCAGCAGCTTAGGACAGTTTGACAATGAGCAGTTCTTC.

The genes are TRBV28 and TRBJ1-3; TRBD1 aligns across 8 bases. Germline CDR1 is MDHEN and CDR2 is SYDVKM. J gave up 0 bases and V 5 bases, and 6 bases lay outside the gene matches. The CDR3 spans 16 residues. The CDR3 loop reads CASSPGGEVSGNTIYF. In nucleotides, the CDR3 is TGTGCCAGCAGTCCAGGGGGCGAGGTCTCTGGAAACACCATATATTTT.

This clone was seen only once. The chain joins TRBV3-1 (or the pseudogene TRBV3-2) to TRBJ2-3; D is unclear. From germline, CDR1 is LGHDT and CDR2 YNNKEL (reference sequence). Trimming removed 4 bases at V and 0 bases at J, with 17 bases between. The CDR3 spans 17 residues. CDR3 residues: CASSLQDGFTSTDTQYF. Written as DNA, the CDR3 is TGTGCCAGCAGCCTACAAGACGGGTTTACTAGCACAGATACGCAGTATTTT.

The V gene is TRBV5-1, the J gene TRBJ1-1, with D maybe TRBD1 (6 bases). The V end was cut by 4 bases, the J end by 4 bases, with 17 bases between. The CDR3 is 15 residues long. Germline loops: CDR1 SGHRS, CDR2 YFSETQ. The CDR3 sequence is CASSPGQFVGTEAFF. Written as DNA, the CDR3 is TGCGCCAGCAGCCCCGGACAGTTTGTGGGCACTGAAGCTTTCTTT.

The chain uses TRBV20-1 and TRBJ1-5; D possibly corresponds to TRBD1 (6 bases). V was clipped by 3 bases and J by 0 bases, with 18 bases between them. In germline, CDR1 is DFQATT, CDR2 SNEGSKA (reference sequence). This CDR3 contains 17 residues. The CDR3 DNA sequence: TGCAGTGCTAGTCCGGTCAGGGGAGGGAATAGCAATCAGCCCCAGCATTTT. Translating gives CSASPVRGGNSNQPQHF.

V is TRBV19 and J is TRBJ1-1; 7 bases align to TRBD1. Germline loops: CDR1 LNHDA, CDR2 SQIVND (reference sequence). CDR3 size: 12 residues. The trim removed 7 bases at V and 4 bases at J, leaving 3 bases unmatched. CDR3 loop: CASNRGSTEAFF. DNA of the CDR3: TGTGCCAGTAACAGGGGATCCACTGAAGCTTTCTTT.

This chain connects TRBV5-6 to TRBJ2-5, with no clear D. Trimming took 2 bases from V and 5 from J, leaving 4 bases between them. The CDR3 totals 11 residues. Germline V gene lookup returns CDR1 SGHDT and CDR2 YYEEEE. CDR3 nucleotide sequence: TGTGCCAGCAGCTTCGAGGAGACCCAGTACTTC. Translation gives CASSFEETQYF.

The gene calls are TRBV4-2 and TRBJ2-2; D gene uncertain. Per germline, CDR1 LGHNA and CDR2 YNFKEQ. Between the trimmed V and J ends, which lost 1 base and 7 bases, there was a span of 13 bases. The CDR3 covers 15 residues. The CDR3 protein is CASSQVTSAVGELFF. In DNA, the CDR3 is TGTGCCAGCAGCCAAGTAACATCCGCGGTCGGGGAGCTGTTTTTT.

This clone was observed once. The genes are TRBV5-6 and TRBJ2-7, with a weak D call TRBD1 (5 bases). Trimming stripped 0 bases from V and 4 bases from J, with 8 bases between. Germline-derived CDR1 and CDR2 are SGHDT and YYEEEE. This CDR3 spans 13 amino acids. In nucleotides, the CDR3 is TGTGCCAGCAGCTTGGCAGGGTTATACGAGCAGTACTTC. Translation gives CASSLAGLYEQYF.

The chain is built from TRBV11-2 and TRBJ2-1, with TRBD1 matching over 7 bases. The junction had 1 base not matched to a gene; V was cut back by 6 bases and J by 5 bases. Germline V CDR1 and CDR2: SGHAT, FQNNGV. The CDR3 spans 12 residues. The CDR3 DNA reads as TGTGCCAGCAGGACAGGGAACAATGAGCAGTTCTTC. Its translation: CASRTGNNEQFF.

Comments on this clone: This sample includes further DNA sequences coding for the same CDR3. This chain links TRBV7-9 with TRBJ2-7, with a possible D match to TRBD1 (6 bases). The germline CDR1 and CDR2 sequences are SEHNR and FQNEAQ (reference sequence). The germline V and J ends were trimmed by 1 base and 3 bases, with 7 bases remaining between them. This CDR3 is built from 13 residues. CDR3 in DNA: TGTGCCAGCAGCTTAGAACAGGGCTACGAGCAGTACTTC. Its protein product is CASSLEQGYEQYF.

The rearrangement joins TRBV30 to TRBJ1-1; D possibly corresponds to TRBD1 (5 bases). The ends were cut back, 3 bases at V and 1 base at J, with 12 bases in the middle. This CDR3 is built from 14 residues. Germline CDR1 and CDR2: GTSNPN and SVGIG (reference sequence). The DNA for the CDR3 is TGTGCCTGGAGGGGAGGGGCCCCGAACACTGAAGCTTTCTTT. Encoded protein: CAWRGGAPNTEAFF.

This chain links TRBV6-5 with TRBJ2-7, with 11 bases matching TRBD2. V lost 4 bases to trimming and J lost 4 bases; unmatched junction nucleotides: 9. The CDR3 has 16 amino acids. The germline V gene encodes CDR1 MNHEY and CDR2 SVGAGI. CDR3 loop: CASSSLAGGNLYEQYF. In DNA, the CDR3 is TGTGCCAGCAGTTCCTTAGCGGGAGGGAACCTTTACGAGCAGTACTTC.

The chain uses TRBV28 and TRBJ1-1; 8 bases map to TRBD1. Germline CDR1 is MDHEN and CDR2 is SYDVKM. The CDR3 is made up of 17 amino acids. J lost 4 bases, V lost 4 bases, and 14 bases had no gene match. CDR3: CASSSGQGALVSTEAFF. CDR3 sequence (DNA): TGTGCCAGCAGTTCGGGGCAGGGGGCTCTGGTAAGCACTGAAGCTTTCTTT.

In its sample, this clone was seen once. The rearrangement links TRBV18 to TRBJ2-3; 7 bases fit TRBD1. Germline V gene data show CDR1 as KGHSH and CDR2 as LQKENI. The CDR3 has 16 amino acids. Trimming at V came to 2 bases and at J to 2 bases, leaving 7 bases not matched to a gene. In DNA form, the CDR3 reads TGTGCCAGCTCACCATCCGGGACAGATTTCACAGATACGCAGTATTTT. Translated, it gives CASSPSGTDFTDTQYF. The variable domain in full, with the rest retrieved from reference TRBV18 and TRBJ2-3, is NAGVMQNPRHLVRRRGQEARLRCSPMKGHSHVYWYRQLPEEGLKFMVYLQKENIIDESGMPKERFSAEFPKEGPSILRIQQVVRGDSAAYFCASSPSGTDFTDTQYFGPGTRLTVL.

The chain uses TRBV18 and TRBJ2-7, with 7 positions matching TRBD2. This CDR3 comprises 12 residues. The germline V gene has CDR1 KGHSH and CDR2 LQKENI. Trimming at V came to 3 bases and at J to 7 bases, leaving 3 bases not matched to a gene. The CDR3, as DNA: TGTGCCAGCTCACCTCGGGGAGGGGAGCAGTACTTC. Protein product: CASSPRGGEQYF.

This clone was seen once. The rearrangement joins TRBV9 to TRBJ2-7; D is unclear. The CDR3 is made up of 15 amino acids. The germline CDR1 and CDR2 sequences are SGDLS and YYNGEE. Trimming removed 0 bases at V and 2 bases at J, with 12 bases between. The CDR3: CASSVGSGLAYEQYF. The CDR3 coding sequence is TGTGCCAGCAGCGTAGGGTCGGGTCTTGCCTACGAGCAGTACTTC.

The chain has TRBV4-2 and TRBJ1-2; TRBD1 matches at 9 bases. Trimming took 3 bases from V and 4 from J; bases not matched to a gene: 3. There are 14 residues in the CDR3. The germline V gene encodes CDR1 LGHNA and CDR2 YNFKEQ. CDR3 protein: CASSQQTGGYGYTF. In DNA form, the CDR3 reads TGTGCCAGCAGCCAGCAGACAGGGGGCTATGGCTACACCTTC.

The chain links TRBV19 to TRBJ2-3; 13 bases match TRBD2. The CDR3 runs 15 residues. Germline loops: CDR1 LNHDA, CDR2 SQIVND (reference sequence). V trimming: 4 bases; J trimming: 4 bases; junction bases outside the gene matches: 2. The CDR3: CASSTGLAGPDTQYF. The CDR3 region has the DNA TGTGCCAGTAGTACGGGACTAGCGGGACCAGATACGCAGTATTTT.

This clone was recorded only once. The chain is built from TRBV28 and TRBJ2-3; 8 bases line up with TRBD2. CDR3 size: 12 residues. Germline values: CDR1 MDHEN, CDR2 SYDVKM. Losses at the gene ends were 5 bases for V and 13 bases for J; bases not matched to a gene: 8. The CDR3 is CASSPSGSREYF. CDR3 in DNA: TGTGCCAGCAGTCCCAGCGGGAGCCGGGAGTATTTT.

The chain joins TRBV7-9 to TRBJ2-7; 7 bases are shared with TRBD1. With V trimmed by 5 bases and J by 0 bases, 7 bases remained unmatched. The CDR3 has 15 residues. Per the germline V gene, CDR1 is SEHNR and CDR2 is FQNEAQ (reference sequence). CDR3 sequence reads: CASSKRPGGSYEQYF. As DNA, the CDR3 is TGTGCCAGCAGCAAAAGACCAGGGGGCTCCTACGAGCAGTACTTC. Full variable domain (rest looked up from reference TRBV7-9 and TRBJ2-7): DTGVSQNPRHKITKRGQNVTFRCDPISEHNRLYWYRQTLGQGPEFLTYFQNEAQLEKSRLLSDRFSAERPKGSFSTLEIQRTEQGDSAMYLCASSKRPGGSYEQYFGPGTRLTVT.

V usage is TRBV24-1 and J usage is TRBJ2-1; TRBD2 matches 13 bases. Unmatched junction bases numbered 16, after V lost 3 bases and J lost 0 bases. Germline CDR1 reads KGHDR; CDR2 reads SFDVKD. CDR3 size: 22 residues. The CDR3 DNA reads as TGTGCCACCAGTGATCCCAAGGGGACTAGCGGGAAGGCCCTGAGCTCCTACAATGAGCAGTTCTTC. Amino acid sequence: CATSDPKGTSGKALSSYNEQFF.